This T cell receptor beta chain was retrieved from a study of blood T cell repertoires in COVID-19. Germline V CDR1 and CDR2: SGHVS, FQNEAQ. Trimming cost V 1 base and J 5 bases, with 8 bases left between them. The CDR3 is made up of 13 amino acids. Profiling relied on immunoSEQ multiplex PCR, and the TCRdb table lists in-frame clones only, not all of them. The data hold 150,000 to 250,000 clones, with approximately 82% observed a single time. The V gene is TRBV7-8, the J gene TRBJ1-1; no firm D call. The clonotype comes from a human donor with acute or convalescent COVID-19. The donor label of this sample is uncertain. The sample comprised peripheral blood. This CDR3 reads CASSLGGGTEAFF. The CDR3 DNA reads TGTGCCAGCAGCTTAGGGGGAGGGACTGAAGCTTTCTTT.